This record concerns one TCR beta chain sequence. The data originate from a study of response to subunit inactivated influenza vaccine. V trimming: 1 base; J trimming: 2 bases; junction bases outside the gene matches: 3. The CDR3 is made up of 16 amino acids. Germline-derived CDR1 and CDR2 are SGHAT and FQDESV (reference sequence). A single record per CDR3 protein comes from TCRdb applying MiXCR to the RT-PCR reads. The sample contains about 540,000 distinct CDR3 sequences, approximately 22% of which appear only once. These data were likewise used in another study, on T cells expressing NK-cell markers. Per that study: What made the TCR beta cDNA was 5'RACE template switching with UMIs. The TCR beta repertoires originated in sorted CD3+CD56+NKG2C+, CD3+CD56+NKG2C- and CD3+CD56-NKG2C+ T cells. In the group of eight sequenced donors, seven were HCMV-seropositive and one was seronegative. The dominant NKG2C+ clonotypes represented about 1.0-7.5% of CD8+ T cells in five or six donors. Questions lingered over whether expanded NKG2C+ T cell clones were HCMV-specific.

This chain connects TRBV11-1 to TRBJ2-7, with TRBD2 matching over 12 bases. The sample was CD4+ T cells sorted from PBMCs, taken roughly 12 days after vaccination. The TCR sequence derives from a man over 45 who received an inactivated influenza vaccine. Written as DNA, the CDR3 is TGTGCCAGCAGCTTAGGACTAGCGGGAGCCACCTACGAGCAGTACTTC. Protein: CASSLGLAGATYEQYF.